The 21 T cell receptor beta chains presented below share a single source sample, sequenced in a study of blood T cell repertoires in COVID-19. Using immunoSEQ multiplex PCR, the repertoire was profiled, and TCRdb retains in-frame clones only, with some absent. There are about 160,000 clones in the sample; about 89% occur only once, and 2.5% to 3% lies in the top ten. Sequenced: peripheral blood. These receptors came from a man aged 60 to 75 with acute or convalescent COVID-19.

V gene TRBV5-1 combines with J gene TRBJ2-3, with D unresolved. The length of the CDR3 is 15 residues. Germline lookup yields CDR1 SGHRS and CDR2 YFSETQ. V dropped 0 bases and J dropped 7 bases, with 15 bases sitting between them. The CDR3 DNA reads TGCGCCAGCAGCTTGGACGCCACTCATCAAAATACGCAGTATTTT. Translating it yields CASSLDATHQNTQYF.

The chain employs TRBV5-5 and TRBJ2-5, with D hard to call. The CDR3 is 15 amino acids. The ends were cut back, 0 bases at V and 4 bases at J, with 13 bases in the middle. The germline V gene encodes CDR1 SGHKS and CDR2 YYEKEE (reference sequence). CDR3 bases: TGTGCCAGCAGCTTGGGTGGCTTTCAGCGAGAGACCCAGTACTTC. This gives the protein CASSLGGFQRETQYF.

The chain couples TRBV5-1 to TRBJ1-3, with no clear D. CDR1 is SGHRS and CDR2 is YFSETQ in the germline V gene. With 9 bases removed from V and 2 bases from J, the gap between germline ends came to 15 bases. The CDR3 extends over 14 amino acids. The CDR3 DNA follows: TGCGCCACCAGGACCGACATAACTGGAAACACCATATATTTT. It is translated as CATRTDITGNTIYF.

Remarks on this clone: The same CDR3 is also encoded by other DNA sequences in this sample. This chain joins TRBV7-9 and TRBJ2-7; D is unresolved. This CDR3 spans 14 amino acids. The germline gives CDR1 SEHNR, CDR2 FQNEAQ (reference sequence). The ends were cut back, 3 bases at V and 0 bases at J, with 9 bases in the middle. In DNA, the CDR3 is TGTGCCAGCAGCTTTGGGCAGCCCTCCTACGAGCAGTACTTC. Translating it yields CASSFGQPSYEQYF.

The chain uses TRBV6-4 and TRBJ1-6, with a tentative D call TRBD1 (6 bases). This CDR3 comprises 15 residues. CDR1 is MRHNA and CDR2 is SNTAGT in the germline V gene. In nucleotides, the CDR3 is TGTGGGGACAAGATGGGTTCTATTTTTAATTCACCCCTCCACTTT. It is translated as CGDKMGSIFNSPLHF.

CDR3 amino acids: CAIASGGNEKLFF. The CDR3 coding sequence is TGTGCCATCGCTTCGGGGGGGAATGAAAAACTGTTTTTT. This chain links TRBV10-3 with TRBJ1-4; weak D call: TRBD1 (5 bases). Germline CDR1 ENHRY, CDR2 SYGVKD. Trimming stripped 8 bases from V and 5 bases from J, with 12 bases between. The CDR3 extends over 13 amino acids.

The CDR3 DNA sequence: TGTGCCAGCAGTGAAACAGCTGGAAACACCATATATTTT. The encoded protein is CASSETAGNTIYF. This chain uses TRBV25-1 with TRBJ1-3, with D unresolved. Looked up from germline, CDR1 is MGHDK and CDR2 is SYGVNS. There are 13 residues in the CDR3. V lost 2 bases and J 2 bases, leaving 4 bases between the germline ends.

This clone has only one observation. The rearrangement links TRBV2 to TRBJ2-7, with 7 bases that match TRBD1. The germline gives CDR1 SNHLY, CDR2 FYNNEI. CDR3 length: 12 amino acids. J lost 4 bases, V lost 4 bases, and 1 base had no gene match. CDR3 region: CASSGDSYEQYF. CDR3 coding DNA: TGTGCCAGCAGTGGGGACAGTTACGAGCAGTACTTC.

This clone was seen once. The chain couples TRBV6-5 to TRBJ2-5; possibly TRBD2 for D (6 bases). Trimming shortened V by 2 bases and J by 3 bases, and 10 bases separated the two germline ends. The CDR3 has 14 amino acids. Germline V gene data show CDR1 as MNHEY and CDR2 as SVGAGI. The CDR3 DNA follows: TGTGCCAGCAGTTACGCGGGACCAGAAGAGACCCAGTACTTC. Its translation: CASSYAGPEETQYF.

The gene calls are TRBV6-4 and TRBJ2-1; 13 nucleotides agree with TRBD2. Germline loops: CDR1 MRHNA, CDR2 SNTAGT. This CDR3 has 18 amino acids. Losses at the gene ends were 4 bases for V and 15 bases for J; bases not matched to a gene: 21. CDR3 residues: CASSAASAPGLAGHFGFF. CDR3 bases: TGTGCCAGCAGTGCCGCCTCGGCTCCGGGACTAGCGGGGCACTTCGGGTTCTTC.

V is TRBV7-9 and J is TRBJ2-3; no reliable D call. CDR1 is SEHNR, CDR2 FQNEAQ, per germline (reference sequence). The CDR3 extends over 14 amino acids. Trimming took 8 bases from V and 4 from J, leaving 16 bases between them. The DNA of the CDR3 is TGTGCCAGCGGGCTTCCCGGTGGGTCAGATACGCAGTATTTT. This encodes CASGLPGGSDTQYF.

This sequence joins TRBV7-9 and TRBJ1-5, with TRBD1 matching 7 bases. The length of the CDR3 is 15 residues. V lost 4 bases to trimming and J lost 5 bases; unmatched junction nucleotides: 8. The germline V gene encodes CDR1 SEHNR and CDR2 FQNEAQ (reference sequence). The CDR3 loop is CASSSGQLGDQPQHF. DNA of the CDR3: TGTGCCAGCAGCTCGGGACAGTTGGGCGATCAGCCCCAGCATTTT.

This clone was observed a single time. The V call is TRBV3-1 (or the pseudogene TRBV3-2), the J call TRBJ2-7; TRBD1 might be the D (5 bases). Trimming shortened V by 0 bases and J by 5 bases, and 17 bases separated the two germline ends. The CDR3 sequence is 16 residues long. CDR1 and CDR2 from the germline V gene are LGHDT and YNNKEL (reference sequence). For the CDR3, the DNA is TGTGCCAGCAGCCAAGATCCGGAAGGGGTGAATAACGAGCAGTACTTC. Its translation: CASSQDPEGVNNEQYF.

As regards this clone: Its ends do not fully match the called genes, so a read error is possible. CDR3 nucleotides: TGTGCCAGCATACCGGGACAGGGTCCACCTGTGAACTTC. Translated: CASIPGQGPPVNF. V is TRBV27 and J is TRBJ2-7; 9 bases match TRBD1. The length of the CDR3 is 13 residues. Per germline, CDR1 MNHEY and CDR2 SMNVEV (reference sequence).

The CDR3 region is CASSLWVGTGGQGEQYF. CDR3 sequence (DNA): TGTGCCAGCAGTTTATGGGTAGGGACAGGGGGCCAAGGCGAGCAGTACTTC. V and J are TRBV7-8 and TRBJ2-7; 12 bases are shared with TRBD1. Germline CDR1 reads SGHVS; CDR2 reads FQNEAQ. Trimming removed 6 bases from V and 6 bases from J; junction bases left unmatched: 15. The CDR3 contains 17 residues.

The chain joins TRBV5-6 to TRBJ1-1; 7 bases align to TRBD1. CDR1 and CDR2 from the germline V gene are SGHDT and YYEEEE. The CDR3 is 16 amino acids. With V trimmed by 4 bases and J by 0 bases, 9 bases remained unmatched. This chain's CDR3 is CASSAWGQGVNTEAFF. Here the CDR3 DNA reads TGTGCCAGCAGCGCCTGGGGGCAGGGGGTGAACACTGAAGCTTTCTTT.

This sequence joins TRBV5-1 and TRBJ1-2; no clear D. In germline, CDR1 is SGHRS, CDR2 YFSETQ. V lost 4 bases to trimming and J lost 4 bases, with 14 bases between them. CDR3 length: 14 residues. For the CDR3, the DNA is TGCGCCAGCAGCCGGGAAGAGGAGGGCTATGGCTACACCTTC. Its protein is CASSREEEGYGYTF.

V usage is TRBV9 and J usage is TRBJ1-3; the D gene is possibly TRBD1 (6 bases). V lost 0 bases, J lost 4 bases, and 14 bases lay in between. This CDR3 is built from 16 residues. The germline CDR1 and CDR2 sequences are SGDLS and YYNGEE. The CDR3 region has the DNA TGTGCCAGCAGCGTAGGCGGACAGCGGGGGGGAAACACCATATATTTT. Translated: CASSVGGQRGGNTIYF. Full variable domain (rest looked up from reference TRBV9 and TRBJ1-3): DSGVTQTPKHLITATGQRVTLRCSPRSGDLSVYWYQQSLDQGLQFLIQYYNGEERAKGNILERFSAQQFPDLHSELNLSSLELGDSALYFCASSVGGQRGGNTIYFGEGSWLTVV.

V and J are TRBV18 and TRBJ2-7; tentative D call: TRBD1 (6 bases). The CDR3 loop spans 13 amino acids. In germline, CDR1 is KGHSH, CDR2 LQKENI. Trimming removed 7 bases from V and 5 bases from J, with 15 bases in between. The CDR3: CASLENRDNEQYF. DNA of the CDR3: TGTGCCAGCTTAGAGAACAGGGACAACGAGCAGTACTTC.

The J gene is TRBJ2-1, the V gene TRBV29-1; unclear D gene. The CDR3 consists of 13 residues. Trimming left V 4 bases short and J 7 bases short, with 14 bases between. The germline V gene encodes CDR1 SQVTM and CDR2 ANQGSEA. In DNA, the CDR3 is TGCAGCGTTGGTGCAAAAGACGGGAATGAGCAGTTCTTC. It codes for CSVGAKDGNEQFF.

The rearrangement joins TRBV11-2 to TRBJ2-7; D perhaps matches TRBD1 (6 bases). Trimming removed 4 bases at V and 1 base at J, with 11 bases between. CDR1 SGHAT and CDR2 FQNNGV come from the germline V gene. This CDR3 spans 14 amino acids. Written as DNA, the CDR3 is TGTGCCAGCAGCTCAATCACAGGGTCCTACGAGCAGTACTTC. This encodes CASSSITGSYEQYF.